These 20 T cell receptor beta chains were sequenced from one sample in a study of CD8 T cells in ankylosing spondylitis. TCRdb passed the 5' RACE reads through MiXCR, listing each CDR3 protein once. This table holds about 39,000 distinct CDR3 sequences, less than 4% found once. Input material: blood, either unsorted or a sorted T cell fraction (not recorded which). The receptors derive from a male donor with ankylosing spondylitis or in good health (not recorded which).

This clonotype came up many times. The rearrangement uses TRBV9 and TRBJ1-3; no reliable D call. Germline-derived CDR1 and CDR2 are SGDLS and YYNGEE. The CDR3 consists of 18 residues. With 0 bases removed from V and 0 bases from J, the gap between germline ends came to 16 bases. DNA for the CDR3: TGTGCCAGCAGCGTAGGGACCCCCAATCAATACTCTGGAAACACCATATATTTT. As protein: CASSVGTPNQYSGNTIYF.

This clonotype was seen many times. V gene TRBV9 combines with J gene TRBJ2-6; D is ambiguous. CDR1 is SGDLS, CDR2 YYNGEE, per germline. This CDR3 spans 15 amino acids. V lost 4 bases and J 0 bases, leaving 8 bases between the germline ends. The CDR3 sequence: CASSPGYSGANVLTF. The CDR3 DNA reads as TGTGCCAGCAGCCCCGGGTACTCTGGGGCCAACGTCCTGACTTTC.

This clonotype was found many times. The chain joins TRBV9 to TRBJ1-2; possible D gene TRBD1, 6 bases. CDR1 and CDR2 from the germline V gene are SGDLS and YYNGEE. V lost 3 bases to trimming and J lost 2 bases, with 14 bases between them. CDR3 length: 15 residues. For the CDR3, the DNA is TGTGCCAGCAGCGCCCTACAGGGACCCAACTATGGCTACACCTTC. Translating gives CASSALQGPNYGYTF.

This clonotype appeared many times. V gene TRBV9 combines with J gene TRBJ2-2, with TRBD1 identical over 8 bases. The CDR3 extends over 15 amino acids. Trimming removed 0 bases from V and 6 bases from J; junction bases left unmatched: 4. CDR1 SGDLS and CDR2 YYNGEE come from the germline V gene. The CDR3 nucleotides are TGTGCCAGCAGCGTAGATCCGACAGGGGCCGGGGAGCTGTTTTTT. Translation: CASSVDPTGAGELFF.

This clonotype occurred many times. V and J are TRBV9 and TRBJ2-1; D unresolved. V lost 4 bases and J lost 9, with 11 bases in between. Germline assignment: CDR1 SGDLS and CDR2 YYNGEE. The CDR3 loop spans 12 amino acids. The CDR3 DNA sequence: TGTGCCAGCAGCATAAGGGCCGGTGAGCAGTTCTTC. Its protein product is CASSIRAGEQFF. The whole variable domain, filled in from reference TRBV9 and TRBJ2-1, reads DSGVTQTPKHLITATGQRVTLRCSPRSGDLSVYWYQQSLDQGLQFLIQYYNGEERAKGNILERFSAQQFPDLHSELNLSSLELGDSALYFCASSIRAGEQFFGPGTRLTVL.

Ten or more counts support this clonotype. The J gene is TRBJ2-3, the V gene TRBV9, with D possibly matching TRBD2 (6 bases). Germline V gene sequence: CDR1 SGDLS, CDR2 YYNGEE. Trimming removed 4 bases from V and 1 base from J, with 13 bases in between. The length of the CDR3 is 15 residues. Here the CDR3 DNA reads TGTGCCAGCAGCCGACCCGGAGGGGGCACAGATACGCAGTATTTT. Its protein product is CASSRPGGGTDTQYF.

This clonotype was seen ten or more times. The chain carries TRBV9 and TRBJ2-2; a possible D gene is TRBD2 (6 bases). The ends were cut back, 5 bases at V and 0 bases at J, with 11 bases in the middle. The CDR3 runs 15 residues. Germline CDR1 and CDR2: SGDLS and YYNGEE. The CDR3 loop is CASRPGLANTGELFF. Written as DNA, the CDR3 is TGTGCCAGCAGACCGGGACTTGCGAACACCGGGGAGCTGTTTTTT.

This clonotype has at least ten counts. The chain recombines TRBV9 with TRBJ2-5; 7 bases line up with TRBD1. CDR1 and CDR2 (germline): SGDLS, YYNGEE. The CDR3 is made up of 16 amino acids. J lost 5 bases, V lost 7 bases, and 17 bases had no gene match. The CDR3 coding sequence is TGTGCCAGCGGCAGATACACCGGGACAGACTCCGAGACCCAGTACTTC. Residues: CASGRYTGTDSETQYF.

This clonotype was seen at least ten times. V gene TRBV9 combines with J gene TRBJ1-2, with D maybe TRBD1 (6 bases). This CDR3 contains 15 residues. Per the germline V gene, CDR1 is SGDLS and CDR2 is YYNGEE. Trimming removed 3 bases from V and 8 bases from J, with 20 bases in between. The CDR3 coding sequence is TGTGCCAGCAGCGGAAGTGGGGCGACGAGGGGGGGCTACACCTTC. Protein: CASSGSGATRGGYTF.

This clonotype was picked up many times. The chain combines TRBV9 with TRBJ2-3; 7 nucleotides line up with TRBD2. Germline V gene sequence: CDR1 SGDLS, CDR2 YYNGEE. The trim removed 6 bases at V and 4 bases at J, leaving 17 bases unmatched. CDR3 length: 17 residues. CDR3 DNA: TGTGCCAGCACGCCCTCCCTGGGGCGCGGGGGATCAGATACGCAGTATTTT. As protein: CASTPSLGRGGSDTQYF.

This clonotype was seen many times. The gene calls are TRBV9 and TRBJ2-5; tentatively, D is TRBD1 (5 bases). The CDR3 is 16 residues long. Trimming removed 0 bases from V and 1 base from J, with 13 bases in between. Germline CDR1 is SGDLS and CDR2 is YYNGEE. CDR3 residues: CASSVAIGEGQETQYF. The DNA of the CDR3 is TGTGCCAGCAGCGTAGCAATAGGGGAAGGCCAAGAGACCCAGTACTTC.

This clonotype was found many times. The chain recombines TRBV9 with TRBJ2-1; D is perhaps TRBD1 (5 bases). The V and J ends lost 0 bases and 6 bases respectively, with 25 bases between them. Germline assignment: CDR1 SGDLS and CDR2 YYNGEE. The CDR3 covers 19 residues. CDR3 DNA sequence: TGTGCCAGCAGCGTAGATCTCAGTGGTGGCAGGGTAGTTTCCAATGAGCAGTTCTTC. Its translation is CASSVDLSGGRVVSNEQFF.

This clonotype was observed at least ten times. This chain links TRBV9 with TRBJ2-2, with D unresolved. CDR1 SGDLS and CDR2 YYNGEE come from the germline V gene. The V and J ends lost 4 bases and 0 bases respectively, with 13 bases between them. The CDR3 totals 16 residues. CDR3 in DNA: TGTGCCAGCAGCCTACCAGATTACGCGAACACCGGGGAGCTGTTTTTT. It encodes CASSLPDYANTGELFF.

This clonotype appeared many times. The rearrangement uses TRBV9 and TRBJ1-4; TRBD1 might be the D (5 bases). Germline CDR1 is SGDLS and CDR2 is YYNGEE. The CDR3 totals 14 residues. Trimming cost V 0 bases and J 8 bases, with 11 bases left between them. The CDR3 sequence: CASSVAQRGEKLFF. The CDR3 coding sequence is TGTGCCAGCAGCGTAGCTCAGAGGGGAGAAAAACTGTTTTTT.

The rearrangement joins TRBV9 to TRBJ2-5; D is possibly TRBD2 (5 bases). Germline V CDR1 and CDR2: SGDLS, YYNGEE. Deletions cut 0 bases from V and 3 bases from J, with 12 bases between. The CDR3 consists of 15 residues. The CDR3 reads CASSVGAGPEETQYF. The CDR3 coding sequence is TGTGCCAGCAGCGTAGGGGCGGGCCCCGAAGAGACCCAGTACTTC.

This clonotype was detected many times. CDR3: CASSVGTGVQAGDTEAFF. The CDR3 DNA reads TGTGCCAGCAGCGTCGGGACAGGGGTCCAGGCTGGTGACACTGAAGCTTTCTTT. This rearrangement joins TRBV9 to TRBJ1-1; 10 bases line up with TRBD1. CDR1 is SGDLS, CDR2 YYNGEE, per germline. This CDR3 has 18 residues. The ends lost 2 bases at V and 3 bases at J; junction bases unmatched: 13.

Details on this clonotype: Because the CDR3's place on the DNA is in doubt, the DNA is left out and the CDR3 is given as listed by TCRdb. V usage is TRBV9 and J usage is TRBJ2-1; the table's D call, TRBD1, has no DNA check behind it. Per the germline V gene, CDR1 is SGDLS and CDR2 is YYNGEE. The CDR3 length equals 12 residues, ends included. CDR3: CASSVGSGSRFF.

This clonotype was counted ten times or more. The chain carries TRBV9 and TRBJ2-1; 11 nucleotides align to TRBD2. Germline V CDR1 and CDR2: SGDLS, YYNGEE. V lost 1 base and J lost 6; bases outside the gene matches: 3. There are 15 residues in the CDR3. Written as DNA, the CDR3 is TGTGCCAGCAGCGTAACTAGCGGGAGCACCAATGAGCAGTTCTTC. Its protein is CASSVTSGSTNEQFF.

Ten or more counts support this clonotype. The chain recombines TRBV9 with TRBJ1-5; D may be TRBD1 (6 bases). This CDR3 is built from 15 residues. CDR1 SGDLS and CDR2 YYNGEE come from the germline V gene. V lost 0 bases and J 4 bases, leaving 11 bases between the germline ends. CDR3 coding DNA: TGTGCCAGCAGCGTAGGGGGGGCCGCTAATCAGCCCCAGCATTTT. Translating it yields CASSVGGAANQPQHF.

This clonotype showed up many times. V gene TRBV9 combines with J gene TRBJ2-2; 8 nucleotides match TRBD2. The length of the CDR3 is 16 residues. The germline V gene encodes CDR1 SGDLS and CDR2 YYNGEE. Unmatched junction bases numbered 5, after V lost 0 bases and J lost 4 bases. CDR3 sequence: CASSVASSGVTGELFF. CDR3 nucleotides: TGTGCCAGCAGCGTAGCTAGTAGCGGGGTCACCGGGGAGCTGTTTTTT.